This T cell receptor (beta chain) was recovered during a study of identical twins. This clonotype occurred a few times. J lost 6 bases, V lost 4 bases, and 8 bases had no gene match. This CDR3 contains 15 residues. CDR1 LNHNV and CDR2 YYDKDF come from the germline V gene (reference sequence). Using its own MiXCR run on the 5' RACE reads, TCRdb lists one record per CDR3 protein. This sample yields approximately 210,000 distinct CDR3 sequences, of which approximately 9% are seen a single time; 4% to 6% belongs to the top ten. The chain uses TRBV15 and TRBJ2-1; TRBD2 matches at 8 bases. Sequenced material: memory (CD45RO+) T cells sorted from blood. This receptor was taken from a woman aged 18-35 years in good health. CDR3 sequence: CATSTAGGVSNEQFF. As DNA, the CDR3 is TGTGCCACCAGCACCGCGGGAGGAGTAAGCAATGAGCAGTTCTTC.